This T cell receptor beta chain was sequenced for a study of cytomegalovirus exposure and HLA in healthy donors. Among the approximately 110 subjects of the validation cohort, separate from the approximately 660-subject first cohort, were the donors. Points from the study as a whole: Subsequent analysis found a tendency for first-cohort TCR clusters to co-occur within the 120 or so validation repertoires. The authors enumerated over 150 TCR beta chains as linked to cytomegalovirus.

A remark on this clone: Antigen specificity is unknown.

Profiled with immunoSEQ multiplex PCR; TCRdb holds only in-frame clones, not every one. Of 200,000 to 250,000 clones listed, over 75% are singletons. The TCR originated in a woman between 18 and 29 years old in good health and CMV-seropositive. Sample: PBMCs.

The chain's CDR3 is CASSQDLTSGLLGEQYF. In DNA form, the CDR3 reads TGTGCCAGCAGCCAAGACCTGACTAGCGGGCTACTTGGGGAGCAGTACTTC. The V and J genes are TRBV4-2 and TRBJ2-7; TRBD2 matches 10 bases. The germline CDR1 and CDR2 sequences are LGHNA and YNFKEQ. The CDR3 runs to 17 residues. With 0 bases clipped from V and 7 bases from J, the junction kept 12 bases outside the gene matches.